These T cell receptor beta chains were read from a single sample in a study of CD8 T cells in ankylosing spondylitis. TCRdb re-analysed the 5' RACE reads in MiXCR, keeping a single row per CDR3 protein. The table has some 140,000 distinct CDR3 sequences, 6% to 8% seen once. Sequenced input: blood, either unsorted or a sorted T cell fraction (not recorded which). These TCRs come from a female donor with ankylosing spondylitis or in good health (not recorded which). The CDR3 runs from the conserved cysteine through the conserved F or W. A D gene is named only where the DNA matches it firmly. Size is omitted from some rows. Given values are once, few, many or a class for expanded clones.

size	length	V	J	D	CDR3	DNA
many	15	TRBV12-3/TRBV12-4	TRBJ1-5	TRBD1	CASRASGGTNQPQHF	TGTGCCAGCAGGGCCTCAGGGGGCACGAATCAGCCCCAGCATTTT
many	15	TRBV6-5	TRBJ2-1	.	CASSYTTGLANEQFF	TGTGCCAGCAGTTACACAACAGGGTTGGCCAATGAGCAGTTCTTC
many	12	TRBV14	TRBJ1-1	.	CASSQDWQVAFF	TGTGCCAGCAGCCAAGATTGGCAGGTTGCTTTCTTT
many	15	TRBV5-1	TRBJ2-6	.	CASSLIVDGANVLTF	TGCGCCAGCAGCTTGATAGTGGATGGGGCCAACGTCCTGACTTTC
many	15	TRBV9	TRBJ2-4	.	CASSVGWGRGNIQYF	TGTGCCAGCAGCGTAGGATGGGGCAGGGGAAACATTCAGTACTTC
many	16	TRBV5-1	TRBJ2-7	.	CCCSPTAGAPSYEQYF	TGCTGCTGTAGCCCTACCGCCGGGGCTCCCTCCTACGAGCAGTACTTC
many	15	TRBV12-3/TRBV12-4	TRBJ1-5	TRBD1	CASSRDRGSLQPQHF	TGTGCCAGCAGTCGGGACAGGGGATCGCTTCAGCCCCAGCATTTT
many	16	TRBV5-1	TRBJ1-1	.	CASKIEAGRANTEAFF	TGCGCCAGCAAAATTGAGGCGGGTCGGGCGAACACTGAAGCTTTCTTT
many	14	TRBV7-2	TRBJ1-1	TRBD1	CASSATGGFTEAFF	TGTGCCAGCTCCGCCACAGGGGGCTTCACTGAAGCTTTCTTT
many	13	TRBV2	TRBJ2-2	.	CASIQGGEGELFF	TGTGCCAGCATCCAGGGGGGAGAGGGGGAGCTGTTTTTT
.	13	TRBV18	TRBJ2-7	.	CASSSQDNYEQYF	TGTGCCAGCTCATCCCAGGACAATTACGAGCAGTACTTC
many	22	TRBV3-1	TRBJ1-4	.	CASSQTGTSFPSSRSFNEKLFF	TGTGCCAGCAGCCAAACAGGGACCAGCTTCCCCTCTTCTCGCTCCTTTAATGAAAAACTGTTTTTT
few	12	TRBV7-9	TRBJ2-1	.	CASSVGGDEQFF	TGTGCCAGCAGCGTCGGAGGGGATGAGCAGTTCTTC
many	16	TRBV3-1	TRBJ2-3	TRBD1	CASSQAGQARTNTQYF	TGTGCCAGCAGCCAGGCCGGACAGGCTAGGACAAATACGCAGTATTTT
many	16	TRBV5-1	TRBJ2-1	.	CASSLGAGMITNEQFF	TGCGCCAGCAGCTTGGGCGCAGGGATGATTACAAATGAGCAGTTCTTC
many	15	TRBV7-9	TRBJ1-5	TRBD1	CASSATGEGNQPQHF	TGTGCCAGCAGCGCGACAGGGGAGGGCAATCAGCCCCAGCATTTT
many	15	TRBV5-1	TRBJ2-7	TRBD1	CAINPPGQDSYEQYF	TGCGCCATCAACCCCCCGGGACAGGACTCCTACGAGCAGTACTTC
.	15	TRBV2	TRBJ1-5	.	CASAGADRVFGPQHF	TGTGCCAGCGCAGGGGCAGACCGCGTGTTTGGGCCCCAGCATTTT
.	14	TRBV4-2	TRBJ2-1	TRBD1	CASSQETDRVEQFF	TGTGCCAGCAGCCAAGAAACGGACAGGGTAGAGCAGTTCTTC
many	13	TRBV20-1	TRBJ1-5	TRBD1	CSALQGADQPQHF	TGCAGTGCCCTACAGGGGGCGGATCAGCCCCAGCATTTT
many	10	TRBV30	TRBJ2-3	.	CAWSVDTQYF	TGTGCCTGGAGTGTAGATACGCAGTATTTT
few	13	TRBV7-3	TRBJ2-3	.	CASSADNTDTQYF	TGTGCCAGCAGCGCCGACAACACAGATACGCAGTATTTT
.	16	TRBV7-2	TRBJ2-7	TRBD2	CASSSRTSGNRYEQYF	TGTGCCAGCAGCTCCCGGACTAGCGGGAACCGCTACGAGCAGTACTTC
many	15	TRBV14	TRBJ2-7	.	CASSQGRDSPYEQYF	TGTGCCAGCAGCCAAGGGCGAGACAGTCCCTACGAGCAGTACTTC
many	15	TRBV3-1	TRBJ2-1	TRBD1	CASSTGTGVNNEQFF	TGTGCCAGCAGCACCGGGACAGGGGTAAACAATGAGCAGTTCTTC
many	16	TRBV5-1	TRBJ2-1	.	CASSLVTGSSYNEQFF	TGCGCCAGCAGCTTGGTAACGGGAAGCTCCTACAATGAGCAGTTCTTC
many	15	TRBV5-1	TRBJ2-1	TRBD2	CASSLALAGGNEQFF	TGCGCCAGCAGCTTGGCTCTAGCGGGGGGCAATGAGCAGTTCTTC
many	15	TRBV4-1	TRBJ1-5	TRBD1	CASSQRRGQDQPQHF	TGCGCCAGCAGCCAACGGAGGGGGCAGGATCAGCCCCAGCATTTT
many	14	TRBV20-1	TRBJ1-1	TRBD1	CSARVRQGKTEAFF	TGCAGTGCTAGAGTGAGACAGGGGAAGACTGAAGCTTTCTTT
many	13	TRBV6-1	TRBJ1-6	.	CASTVGRDSPLHF	TGTGCCAGCACGGTGGGAAGGGATTCACCCCTCCACTTT
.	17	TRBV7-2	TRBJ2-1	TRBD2	CASSLAIRGGYSNEQFF	TGTGCCAGCAGCTTAGCGATCCGGGGGGGCTACTCGAATGAGCAGTTCTTC
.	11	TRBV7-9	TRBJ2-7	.	CASSREGEQYF	TGTGCCAGCAGCCGAGAGGGGGAGCAGTACTTC
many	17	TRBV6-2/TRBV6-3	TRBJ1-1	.	CASSYPPRVWLNTEAFF	TGTGCCAGCAGTTACCCCCCGCGGGTTTGGCTGAACACTGAAGCTTTCTTT
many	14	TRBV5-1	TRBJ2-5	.	CASSLADSGETQYF	TGCGCCAGCAGCTTGGCGGACAGCGGAGAGACCCAGTACTTC
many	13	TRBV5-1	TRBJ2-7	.	CASSLEYGYEQYF	TGCGCCAGCAGCTTGGAGTACGGGTACGAGCAGTACTTC
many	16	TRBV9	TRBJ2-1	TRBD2	CASSRSTSGGLDEQFF	TGTGCCAGCAGCCGAAGCACTAGCGGGGGGTTGGATGAGCAGTTCTTC
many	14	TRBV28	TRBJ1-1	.	CASTAGSRNTEAFF	TGTGCCAGCACGGCGGGGAGCAGGAACACTGAAGCTTTCTTT
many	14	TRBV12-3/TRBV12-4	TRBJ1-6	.	CASSFDPGYSPLHF	TGTGCCAGCAGTTTTGACCCCGGTTATTCACCCCTCCACTTT
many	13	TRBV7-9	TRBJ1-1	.	CASSLLRHTEAFF	TGTGCCAGCAGCTTGCTCAGGCACACTGAAGCTTTCTTT
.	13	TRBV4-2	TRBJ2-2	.	CASSGWDTGELFF	TGTGCCAGCAGCGGGTGGGACACCGGGGAGCTGTTTTTT
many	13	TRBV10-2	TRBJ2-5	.	CASGGVGQETQYF	TGCGCCAGTGGCGGGGTTGGCCAAGAGACCCAGTACTTC
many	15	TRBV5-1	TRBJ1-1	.	CASSLQQVEGTEAFF	TGCGCCAGCAGCTTGCAACAGGTTGAAGGGACTGAAGCTTTCTTT
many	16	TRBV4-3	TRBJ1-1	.	CASSQDRATVGTEAFF	TGCGCCAGCAGCCAAGATAGGGCGACAGTCGGTACTGAAGCTTTCTTT
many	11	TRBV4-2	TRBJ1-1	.	CASSRQVEAFF	TGTGCCAGCAGCCGGCAGGTTGAAGCTTTCTTT
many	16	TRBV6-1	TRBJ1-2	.	CAISELDELTNYGYTF	TGTGCCATCTCAGAGTTGGACGAACTTACTAACTATGGCTACACCTTC
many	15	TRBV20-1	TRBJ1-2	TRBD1	CSARVPDRGRYGYTF	TGCAGTGCTAGAGTTCCTGACAGGGGTAGATATGGCTACACCTTC
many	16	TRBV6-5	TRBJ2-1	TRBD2	CASSYSRGGAGNEQFF	TGTGCCAGCAGTTATAGTCGCGGGGGGGCGGGCAATGAGCAGTTCTTC
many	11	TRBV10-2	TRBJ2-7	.	CASSEGYEQYF	TGCGCCAGCAGTGAAGGGTACGAGCAGTACTTC
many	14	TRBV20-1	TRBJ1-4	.	CSATRRATNEKLFF	TGCAGTGCTACCCGTAGGGCAACTAATGAAAAACTGTTTTTT
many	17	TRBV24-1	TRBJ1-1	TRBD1	CATSGPGTGEDGTEAFF	TGTGCCACCAGTGGTCCCGGGACAGGGGAGGATGGGACTGAAGCTTTCTTT
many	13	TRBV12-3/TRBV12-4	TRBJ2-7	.	CASSLAEGVEQYF	TGTGCCAGCAGTTTAGCCGAGGGCGTTGAGCAGTACTTC
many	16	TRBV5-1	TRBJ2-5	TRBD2	CASSSPFGGVQETQYF	TGCGCCAGCAGCTCCCCATTCGGGGGGGTCCAAGAGACCCAGTACTTC
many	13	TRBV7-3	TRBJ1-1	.	CASSLRHRTEAFF	TGTGCCAGCAGCTTAAGACACAGAACTGAAGCTTTCTTT
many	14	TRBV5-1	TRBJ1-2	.	CASSLGLGTSGYTF	TGCGCCAGCAGCTTGGGTCTCGGGACGAGTGGCTACACCTTC
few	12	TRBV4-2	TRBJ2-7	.	CASSPGPLEQYF	TGTGCCAGCAGCCCCGGGCCACTCGAGCAGTACTTC
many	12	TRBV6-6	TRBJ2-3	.	CASSYSRDTQYF	TGTGCCAGCAGTTACTCGCGAGATACGCAGTATTTT
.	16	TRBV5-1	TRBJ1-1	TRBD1	CASSSNSEAGGTEAFF	TGCGCCAGCAGCTCTAATTCCGAGGCAGGGGGCACTGAAGCTTTCTTT
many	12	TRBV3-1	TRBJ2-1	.	CASSRTGTELFF	TGTGCCAGCAGCCGGACCGGGACCGAATTGTTCTTC
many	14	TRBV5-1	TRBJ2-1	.	CASSPAGSYNEQFF	TGCGCCAGCAGCCCCGCAGGCTCCTACAATGAGCAGTTCTTC
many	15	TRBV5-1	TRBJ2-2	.	CASSLDRGNTGELFF	TGCGCCAGCAGTCTGGACAGAGGGAACACCGGGGAGCTGTTTTTT